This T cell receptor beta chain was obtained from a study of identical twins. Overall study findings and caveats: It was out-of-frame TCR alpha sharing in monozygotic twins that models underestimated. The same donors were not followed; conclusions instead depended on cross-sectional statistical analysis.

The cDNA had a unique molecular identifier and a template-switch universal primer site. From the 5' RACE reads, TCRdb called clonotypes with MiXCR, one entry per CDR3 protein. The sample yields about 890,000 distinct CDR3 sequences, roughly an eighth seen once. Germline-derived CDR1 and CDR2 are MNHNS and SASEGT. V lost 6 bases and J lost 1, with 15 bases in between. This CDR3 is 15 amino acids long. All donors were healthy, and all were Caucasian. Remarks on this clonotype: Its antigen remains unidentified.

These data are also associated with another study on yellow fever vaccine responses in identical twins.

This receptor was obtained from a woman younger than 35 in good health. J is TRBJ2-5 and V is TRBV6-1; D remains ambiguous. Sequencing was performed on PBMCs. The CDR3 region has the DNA TGTGCCAGCAGCCCAAACATAGGAATCCAAGAGACCCAGTACTTC. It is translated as CASSPNIGIQETQYF.